Listed below are T cell receptor beta chains from one sample, sequenced in a study of blood T cell repertoires in COVID-19. Measured with immunoSEQ multiplex PCR; TCRdb has only the in-frame clones, and not every one. Of around 200,000 clones in the sample, more than 85% were seen once. Sequenced material: peripheral blood. The receptors derive from a man aged 40-55 years with active or convalescent COVID-19. Each CDR3 is given with its conserved first and last residue. The D gene is left open where the match is weak. The listing skips clone size in some rows; elsewhere it reads once, few, many or a size class.

j_call d_call v_call clone_size cdr3_nt cdr3_aa
TRBJ1-2 NA TRBV5-6 once TGTGCCAGCAGCTTGGAGGAAGGTCAGGCCGTCTATGGCTACACCTTC CASSLEEGQAVYGYTF
TRBJ1-5 TRBD1 TRBV7-8 NA TGTGCCAGCAGCCGGGACAGCCGTGGCAATCAGCCCCAGCATTTT CASSRDSRGNQPQHF
TRBJ2-7 NA TRBV9 NA TGTGCCAGCAGCGTAGGGGCGGAGGTAGCCTTTTACGAGCAGTACTTC CASSVGAEVAFYEQYF
TRBJ2-7 TRBD2 TRBV2 NA TGTGCCAGCAGTAGCCGGGGGGGCTTCTACGAGCAGTACTTC CASSSRGGFYEQYF
TRBJ1-2 NA TRBV11-2 NA TGTGCCAGCAGCTCGGCGACAGGTATAGATGGCTACACCTTC CASSSATGIDGYTF
TRBJ2-2 TRBD2 TRBV24-1 NA TGTGCCACCAGTGATTTTTTGGGGACTAGCGGGGGCCCGAACACCGGGGAGCTGTTTTTT CATSDFLGTSGGPNTGELFF
TRBJ2-1 NA TRBV4-1 NA TGCGCCAGCAGCCAAGAGTACGGCTACAATGAGCAGTTCTTC CASSQEYGYNEQFF
TRBJ1-4 NA TRBV6-5 NA TGTGCCAGCAGTTACTCCAGCAGGGTGGGCGAAAAACTGTTTTTT CASSYSSRVGEKLFF
TRBJ2-1 TRBD2 TRBV5-6 NA TGTGCCAGCAGCTTGCTCCTAGCGGGGGAAGGGCAGTTCTTC CASSLLLAGEGQFF
TRBJ1-2 TRBD1 TRBV24-1 NA TGTGCCACCAGTGATGCTACCCAGACAGGGGGCTTTGGCTACACCTTC CATSDATQTGGFGYTF
TRBJ1-3 NA TRBV6-5 NA TGTGCCACCCGGAGCAGCTACTCTGGAAACACCATATATTTT CATRSSYSGNTIYF
TRBJ2-1 TRBD1 TRBV28 NA TGTGCCAGCAGCCAAACAGGGGGGCTGTACAATGAGCAGTTCTTC CASSQTGGLYNEQFF
TRBJ2-7 TRBD1 TRBV28 NA TGTGCCAGCAGTCCCCCGGACAGGGCGGGCGAGCAGTACTTC CASSPPDRAGEQYF